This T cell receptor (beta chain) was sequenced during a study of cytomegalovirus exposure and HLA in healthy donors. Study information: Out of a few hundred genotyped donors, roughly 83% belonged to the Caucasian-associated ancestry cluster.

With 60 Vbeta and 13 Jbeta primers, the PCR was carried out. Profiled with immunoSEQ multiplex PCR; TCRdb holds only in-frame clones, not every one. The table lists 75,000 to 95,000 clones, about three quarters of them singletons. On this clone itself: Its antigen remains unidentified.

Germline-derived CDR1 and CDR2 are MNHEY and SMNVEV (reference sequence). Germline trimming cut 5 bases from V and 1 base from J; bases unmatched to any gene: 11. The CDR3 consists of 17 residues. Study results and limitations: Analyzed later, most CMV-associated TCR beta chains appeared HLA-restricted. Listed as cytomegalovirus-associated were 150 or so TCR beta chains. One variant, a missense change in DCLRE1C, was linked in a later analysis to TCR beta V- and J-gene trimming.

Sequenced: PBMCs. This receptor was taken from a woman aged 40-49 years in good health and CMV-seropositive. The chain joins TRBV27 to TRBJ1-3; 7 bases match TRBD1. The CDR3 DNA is TGTGCCAGCAGTCTCAAGCCTACAGGGGTATCTGGAAACACCATATATTTT. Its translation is CASSLKPTGVSGNTIYF.